This TCR beta chain was obtained from a study of PD-1 blockade in classical Hodgkin lymphoma. The wider study: Nivolumab dosing for patients was 3 mg/kg, administered intravenously every 2 weeks.

TCRdb keeps only in-frame clones here, not all; method: immunoSEQ multiplex PCR. Of about 22,000 clones detected, about 80% appear once; the ten largest clones hold 8%. Study-level results: Diversity similar to that of newly diagnosed patients was seen at baseline in complete responders. CD4+ TCR diversity rose significantly by C4D1, and CD8+ TCR diversity did not.

Brentuximab vedotin exposure varied, and every patient relapsed after autologous stem cell transplantation. On this clone: What it recognizes is unknown.

V was shortened by 6 bases and J by 0 bases, with 12 bases between the two germline ends. CDR1 ENHRY and CDR2 SYGVKD come from the germline V gene. The CDR3 runs 14 residues. Sequencing used peripheral blood mononuclear cells (PBMCs), obtained before the second cycle of nivolumab. The sequence was collected from a human donor with classical Hodgkin lymphoma. This chain links TRBV10-3 with TRBJ2-7, with a weak D call TRBD2 (6 bases). The CDR3: CAISSGLSSYEQYF. CDR3 DNA sequence: TGTGCCATCAGCTCGGGACTTAGCTCCTACGAGCAGTACTTC.